These 16 T cell receptor beta chains originate from one sample sequenced in a study of blood T cell repertoires in COVID-19 (dated by TCRdb to about 2020). Library preparation used the immunoSEQ multiplex PCR assay. TCRdb retrieved this table from immuneACCESS and kept in-frame rearrangements only. Not all clones are present; in checked studies, unresolved V genes account for under half, and no reason is known for the remainder. This sample comprises approximately 250,000 clones, about nine tenths of them detected only once. Jointly, the top ten make up approximately 2.1% of the sample. Sequences were obtained from peripheral blood. These TCRs come from a man aged 30 to 39 who had recovered from COVID-19.

The chain recombines TRBV7-9 with TRBJ2-7; TRBD1 might be the D (6 bases). Germline V CDR1 and CDR2: SEHNR, FQNEAQ (reference sequence). V lost 5 bases and J lost 0, with 14 bases in between. This CDR3 region has 15 residues. CDR3 sequence (DNA): TGTGCCAGCAGCGCGCTAGGGGGAAGCTCCTACGAGCAGTACTTC. Translated, it gives CASSALGGSSYEQYF.

This clone was recorded once. The chain recombines TRBV5-1 with TRBJ1-2; tentative D call: TRBD1 (5 bases). Trimming took off 4 bases at V and 0 bases at J, with 10 bases between the two ends. Germline lookup yields CDR1 SGHRS and CDR2 YFSETQ. The CDR3 runs to 14 residues. The CDR3 DNA reads as TGCGCCAGCAGCGTATACAGGTCTAACTATGGCTACACCTTC. Translating gives CASSVYRSNYGYTF.

V gene TRBV19 combines with J gene TRBJ2-3; possible D gene TRBD1, 5 bases. The CDR3 runs 13 residues. CDR1 and CDR2 from the germline V gene are LNHDA and SQIVND (reference sequence). Trimming shortened V by 8 bases and J by 4 bases, and 13 bases separated the two germline ends. The CDR3 loop is CASPTWGPDTQYF. DNA of the CDR3: TGTGCCAGTCCCACCTGGGGCCCAGATACGCAGTATTTT.

This chain joins TRBV7-2 and TRBJ1-1; 12 bases are a match to TRBD1. The V and J ends lost 4 bases and 5 bases, in that order; junction bases with no gene match: 5. This CDR3 spans 15 amino acids. Looked up from germline, CDR1 is SGHTA and CDR2 is FQGNSA. The CDR3 protein is CASSSGTGGRTEAFF. CDR3 nucleotides: TGTGCCAGCAGCTCGGGGACAGGGGGCCGAACTGAAGCTTTCTTT.

The genes are TRBV6-5 and TRBJ1-2; TRBD1 matches at 8 bases. V shed 7 bases, J shed 7 bases, and the junction held 11 bases outside the gene matches. This CDR3 has 14 amino acids. CDR1 and CDR2 from the germline V gene are MNHEY and SVGAGI. CDR3 in DNA: TGTGCCAGCAACACACATCAGGGGGCCAGTGGCTACACCTTC. Translated, it gives CASNTHQGASGYTF.

In this sample, this clone turned up once. The rearrangement links TRBV3-1 (or the pseudogene TRBV3-2) to TRBJ1-1; D is unresolved. Between the trimmed V and J ends, which lost 2 bases and 8 bases, there was a span of 15 bases. Germline V gene data show CDR1 as LGHDT and CDR2 as YNNKEL (reference sequence). The CDR3 totals 14 residues. CDR3 region: CASSQNPRTPEAFF. In DNA, the CDR3 is TGTGCCAGCAGCCAAAACCCTCGGACTCCAGAAGCTTTCTTT.

This clone has a single count. This chain joins TRBV5-1 and TRBJ1-1; tentatively, D is TRBD1 (5 bases). This CDR3 spans 14 amino acids. CDR1 and CDR2 from the germline V gene are SGHRS and YFSETQ. V was trimmed by 4 bases and J by 2 bases, leaving 12 bases between them. The CDR3 reads CASSQLTANTEAFF. For the CDR3, the DNA is TGCGCCAGCAGCCAACTGACAGCAAACACTGAAGCTTTCTTT.

This chain connects TRBV6-2 or TRBV6-3 to TRBJ2-7; possible D gene TRBD1, 6 bases. The germline V and J ends were trimmed by 5 bases and 7 bases, with 9 bases remaining between them. The CDR3 has 11 amino acids. The germline V gene encodes CDR1 MNHEY and CDR2 SVGEGT. The CDR3 sequence: CASSPTGEQYF. DNA of the CDR3: TGTGCCAGCAGTCCCACAGGGGAGCAGTACTTC.

The rearrangement uses TRBV11-2 and TRBJ1-1, with unresolved D. The length of the CDR3 is 13 residues. Germline values: CDR1 SGHAT, CDR2 FQNNGV. Trimming removed 1 base at V and 1 base at J, with 4 bases between. The chain's CDR3 is CASSLAGNTEAFF. In DNA, the CDR3 is TGTGCCAGCAGCTTAGCAGGGAACACTGAAGCTTTCTTT. Combining the CDR3 with reference TRBV11-2 and TRBJ1-1 gives the whole variable domain EAGVAQSPRYKIIEKRQSVAFWCNPISGHATLYWYQQILGQGPKLLIQFQNNGVVDDSQLPKDRFSAERLKGVDSTLKIQPAKLEDSAVYLCASSLAGNTEAFFGQGTRLTVV.

The V gene is TRBV4-3, the J gene TRBJ2-3, with a tentative D call TRBD1 (6 bases). V lost 0 bases and J 0 bases, leaving 10 bases between the germline ends. CDR1 is LGHNA, CDR2 YSLEER, per germline. The CDR3 has 16 residues. CDR3: CASSQEAGASTDTQYF. DNA for the CDR3: TGCGCCAGCAGCCAAGAGGCAGGGGCAAGCACAGATACGCAGTATTTT.

This clone was detected a few times. J is TRBJ1-6 and V is TRBV3-1 (or the pseudogene TRBV3-2); 7 nucleotides align to TRBD1. Per the germline V gene, CDR1 is LGHDT and CDR2 is YNNKEL (reference sequence). CDR3 length: 16 amino acids. V gave up 1 base and J gave up 10 bases; unmatched junction bases: 10. CDR3 DNA: TGTGCCAGCAGCCAAGCAGGACAGGACCTTGCCTCACCCCTCCACTTT. This sequence encodes CASSQAGQDLASPLHF.

This clone was picked up one time. This chain links TRBV6-5 with TRBJ1-1; no definite D call. The CDR3 runs to 16 residues. CDR1 MNHEY and CDR2 SVGAGI come from the germline V gene. The V gene lost 4 bases and the J gene lost 0 bases, with 15 bases spanning the gap. CDR3 loop: CASSFPGLGVNTEAFF. CDR3 in DNA: TGTGCCAGCAGTTTTCCTGGCCTCGGGGTGAACACTGAAGCTTTCTTT.

The gene calls are TRBV27 and TRBJ2-7, with D unresolved. V gave up 4 bases and J gave up 1 base, with 8 bases separating them. The CDR3 spans 13 residues. Germline V CDR1 and CDR2: MNHEY, SMNVEV (reference sequence). The chain's CDR3 is CASSSQPSYEQYF. CDR3 bases: TGTGCCAGCAGTTCACAACCTTCCTACGAGCAGTACTTC.

The chain employs TRBV7-9 and TRBJ2-1; 8 nucleotides line up with TRBD1. Unmatched junction bases numbered 4, after V lost 1 base and J lost 5 bases. CDR3 length: 15 amino acids. Germline CDR1 reads SEHNR; CDR2 reads FQNEAQ (reference sequence). This chain's CDR3 is CASSLGTGIHNEQFF. The DNA for the CDR3 is TGTGCCAGCAGCTTAGGGACAGGGATTCACAATGAGCAGTTCTTC.

The rearrangement uses TRBV5-5 and TRBJ2-7, with D tentatively TRBD2 (5 bases). The CDR3 is 14 amino acids. V was cut by 5 bases and J by 5 bases, with 17 bases left in between. Per the germline V gene, CDR1 is SGHKS and CDR2 is YYEKEE (reference sequence). DNA of the CDR3: TGTGCCAGCAGATCGGTCCTGGCGGGCAACGAGCAGTACTTC. It specifies CASRSVLAGNEQYF.

The chain employs TRBV5-4 and TRBJ1-1; TRBD1 is a possible D gene (5 bases). The germline V gene has CDR1 SGHNT and CDR2 YYREEE (reference sequence). V was clipped by 0 bases and J by 4 bases, with 13 bases between them. The CDR3 length is 15 residues. CDR3: CASSLVTGGGTEAFF. DNA of the CDR3: TGTGCCAGCAGCTTGGTCACGGGGGGGGGCACTGAAGCTTTCTTT.